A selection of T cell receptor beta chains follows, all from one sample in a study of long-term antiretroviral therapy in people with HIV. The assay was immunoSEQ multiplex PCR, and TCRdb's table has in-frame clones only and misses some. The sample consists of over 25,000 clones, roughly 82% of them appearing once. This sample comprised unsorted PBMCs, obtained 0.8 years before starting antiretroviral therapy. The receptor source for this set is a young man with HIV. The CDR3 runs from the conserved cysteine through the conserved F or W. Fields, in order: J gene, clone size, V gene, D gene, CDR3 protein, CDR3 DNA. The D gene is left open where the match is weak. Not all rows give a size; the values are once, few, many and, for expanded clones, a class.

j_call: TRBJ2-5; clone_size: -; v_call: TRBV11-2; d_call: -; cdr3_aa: CASSLDPWKSQYF; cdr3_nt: TGTGCCAGCAGCTTAGATCCTTGGAAATCCCAGTACTTC
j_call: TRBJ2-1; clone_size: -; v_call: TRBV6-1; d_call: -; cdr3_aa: CASSESYNEQFF; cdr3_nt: TGTGCCAGCAGTGAATCATACAATGAGCAGTTCTTC
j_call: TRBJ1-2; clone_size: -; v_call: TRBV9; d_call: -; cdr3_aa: CASSVASAEYGYTF; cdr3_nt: TGTGCCAGCAGCGTAGCTTCGGCAGAATATGGCTACACCTTC
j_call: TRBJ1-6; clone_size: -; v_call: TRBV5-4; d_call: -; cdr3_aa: CASSLWEGYNSPLHF; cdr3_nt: TGTGCCAGCAGCTTATGGGAAGGGTATAATTCACCCCTCCACTTT
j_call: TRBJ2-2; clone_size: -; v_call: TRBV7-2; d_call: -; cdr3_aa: CASSSAVNTGELFF; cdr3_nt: TGTGCCAGCAGCTCAGCGGTGAACACCGGGGAGCTGTTTTTT
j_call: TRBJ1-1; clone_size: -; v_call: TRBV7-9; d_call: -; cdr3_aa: CASSFDTNTEAFF; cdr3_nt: TGTGCCAGCAGCTTCGATACGAACACTGAAGCTTTCTTT
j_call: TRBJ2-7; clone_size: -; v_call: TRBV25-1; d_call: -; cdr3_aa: CASSAGTSYEQYF; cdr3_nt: TGTGCCAGCAGTGCCGGCACCTCCTACGAGCAGTACTTC
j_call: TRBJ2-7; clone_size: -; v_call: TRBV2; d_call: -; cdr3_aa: CASGPNSPLYEQYF; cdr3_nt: TGTGCCAGCGGCCCCAACTCGCCCTTGTACGAGCAGTACTTC
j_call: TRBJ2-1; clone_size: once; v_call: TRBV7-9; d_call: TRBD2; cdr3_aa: CASSPGTSGGSSYNEQFF; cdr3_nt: TGTGCCAGCAGCCCGGGGACTAGCGGGGGGAGCTCCTACAATGAGCAGTTCTTC
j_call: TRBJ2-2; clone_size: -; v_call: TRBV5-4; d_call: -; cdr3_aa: CASSPRGTTNTGELFF; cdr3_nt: TGTGCCAGCAGCCCGAGGGGGACAACGAACACCGGGGAGCTGTTTTTT
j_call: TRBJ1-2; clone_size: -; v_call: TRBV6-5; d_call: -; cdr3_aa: CASSYSHSNYGYTF; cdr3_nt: TGTGCCAGCAGTTACTCACACAGTAACTATGGCTACACCTTC
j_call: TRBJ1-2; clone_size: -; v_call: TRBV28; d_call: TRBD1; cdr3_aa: CASSWTGGTEGYTF; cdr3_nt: TGTGCCAGCAGTTGGACAGGGGGCACGGAGGGCTACACCTTC
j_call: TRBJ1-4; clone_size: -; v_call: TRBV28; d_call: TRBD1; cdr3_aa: CASRDRAEEKLFF; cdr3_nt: TGTGCCAGCAGAGACAGGGCGGAGGAAAAACTGTTTTTT
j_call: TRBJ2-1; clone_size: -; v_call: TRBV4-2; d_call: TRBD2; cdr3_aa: CASSGGDNEQFF; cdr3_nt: TGTGCCAGCAGCGGGGGGGACAATGAGCAGTTCTTC
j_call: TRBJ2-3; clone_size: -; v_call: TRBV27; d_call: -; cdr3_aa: CASSRGLITDTQYF; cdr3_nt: TGTGCCAGCAGTCGGGGCCTGATCACAGATACGCAGTATTTT
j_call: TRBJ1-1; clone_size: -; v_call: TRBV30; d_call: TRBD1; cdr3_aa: CAWGQGFTEAFF; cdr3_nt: TGTGCCTGGGGACAGGGGTTCACTGAAGCTTTCTTT
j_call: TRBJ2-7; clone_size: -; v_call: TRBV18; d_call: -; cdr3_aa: CASSPPELRVEQYF; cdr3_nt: TGTGCCAGCTCACCACCTGAACTAAGAGTCGAGCAGTACTTC
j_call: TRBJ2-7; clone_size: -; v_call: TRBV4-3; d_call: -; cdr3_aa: CASSQDRGFVYEQYF; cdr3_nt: TGCGCCAGCAGCCAAGACAGGGGTTTCGTCTACGAGCAGTACTTC
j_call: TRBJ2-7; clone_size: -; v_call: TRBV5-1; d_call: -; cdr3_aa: CASSSEGVDEQYF; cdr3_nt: TGCGCCAGCAGCTCGGAAGGGGTGGACGAGCAGTACTTC
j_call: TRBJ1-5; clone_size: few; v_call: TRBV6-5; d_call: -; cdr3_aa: CASGLQPQHF; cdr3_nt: TGTGCCAGTGGACTCCAGCCCCAGCATTTT
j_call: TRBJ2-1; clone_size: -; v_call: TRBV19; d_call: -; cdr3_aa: CASSIVSEQFF; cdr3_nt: TGTGCCAGTAGTATAGTTAGTGAGCAGTTCTTC
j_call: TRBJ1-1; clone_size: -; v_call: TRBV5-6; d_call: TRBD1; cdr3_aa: CASSLVVGQGANTEAFF; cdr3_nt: TGTGCCAGCAGCTTGGTTGTGGGACAGGGAGCGAACACTGAAGCTTTCTTT
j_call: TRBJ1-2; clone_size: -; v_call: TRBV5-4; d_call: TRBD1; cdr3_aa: CASSPDLDRVVDGYTF; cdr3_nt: TGTGCCAGCAGCCCTGACCTGGACAGGGTGGTCGATGGCTACACCTTC
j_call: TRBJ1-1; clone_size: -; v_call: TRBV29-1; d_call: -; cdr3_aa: CSVSGQWGTEAFF; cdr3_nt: TGCAGCGTGAGTGGACAGTGGGGTACTGAAGCTTTCTTT
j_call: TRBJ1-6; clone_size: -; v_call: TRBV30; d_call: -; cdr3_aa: CAWSETRGSTRDSPLHF; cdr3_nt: TGTGCCTGGAGTGAGACGCGCGGGTCAACTCGGGATTCACCCCTCCACTTT
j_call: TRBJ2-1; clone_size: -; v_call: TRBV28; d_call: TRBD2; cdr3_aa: CASQTGTSGSEQFF; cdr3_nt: TGTGCCAGTCAGACCGGGACTAGCGGGAGTGAGCAGTTCTTC
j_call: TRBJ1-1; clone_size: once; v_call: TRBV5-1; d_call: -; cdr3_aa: CASSLGWAAMNTEAFF; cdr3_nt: TGCGCCAGCAGCTTGGGATGGGCAGCCATGAACACTGAAGCTTTCTTT
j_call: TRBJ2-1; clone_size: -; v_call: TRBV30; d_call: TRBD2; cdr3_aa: CAWRSTSGHNEQFF; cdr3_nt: TGTGCCTGGAGATCGACTAGCGGACACAATGAGCAGTTCTTC
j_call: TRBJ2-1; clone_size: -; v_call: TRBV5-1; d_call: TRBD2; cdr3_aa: CASSYGDPSGGYNEQFF; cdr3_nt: TGCGCCAGCAGCTATGGAGATCCTAGCGGGGGTTACAATGAGCAGTTCTTC
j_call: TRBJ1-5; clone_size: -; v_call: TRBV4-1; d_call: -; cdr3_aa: CASSLRRQDGNQPQHF; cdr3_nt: TGCGCCAGCAGCCTTCGTCGGCAGGACGGGAATCAGCCCCAGCATTTT
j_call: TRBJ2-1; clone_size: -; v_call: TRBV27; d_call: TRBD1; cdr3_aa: CATRGTGRSNEQFF; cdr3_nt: TGTGCCACCAGAGGGACAGGAAGATCCAATGAGCAGTTCTTC
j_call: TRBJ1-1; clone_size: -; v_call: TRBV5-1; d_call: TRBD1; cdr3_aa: CASSSTGGTPEAFF; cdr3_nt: TGCGCCAGCAGCTCCACAGGGGGGACACCGGAAGCTTTCTTT
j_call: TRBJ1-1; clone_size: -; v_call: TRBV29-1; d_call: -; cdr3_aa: CSVRVDTEAFF; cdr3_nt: TGCAGCGTTCGAGTGGACACTGAAGCTTTCTTT
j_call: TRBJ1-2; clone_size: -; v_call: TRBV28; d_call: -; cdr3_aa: CASSAERVGGYTF; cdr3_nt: TGTGCCAGCAGTGCGGAACGGGTAGGCGGCTACACCTTC
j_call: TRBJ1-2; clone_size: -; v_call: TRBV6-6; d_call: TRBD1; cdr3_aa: CASSHRDSIYGYTF; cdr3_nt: TGTGCCAGCAGTCACCGGGACAGCATATATGGCTACACCTTC
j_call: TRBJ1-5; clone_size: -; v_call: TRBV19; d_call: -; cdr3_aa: CASTIGGDPQHF; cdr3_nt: TGTGCCAGTACCATAGGAGGGGACCCCCAGCATTTT
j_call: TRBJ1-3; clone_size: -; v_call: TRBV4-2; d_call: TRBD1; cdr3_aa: CASSPTGVGNTIYF; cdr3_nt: TGTGCCAGCAGCCCCACAGGGGTTGGAAACACCATATATTTT
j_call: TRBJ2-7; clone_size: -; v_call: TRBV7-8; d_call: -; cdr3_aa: CASSRSVTAYEQYF; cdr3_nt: TGTGCCAGCAGCCGTAGCGTCACGGCCTACGAGCAGTACTTC
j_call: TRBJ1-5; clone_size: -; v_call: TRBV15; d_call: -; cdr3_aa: CATSSLRDFNQPQHF; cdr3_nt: TGTGCCACCAGCAGCCTCCGGGACTTCAATCAGCCCCAGCATTTT
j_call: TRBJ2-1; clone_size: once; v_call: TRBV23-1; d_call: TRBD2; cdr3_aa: CASSQIRAGDYNEQFF; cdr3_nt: TGCGCCAGCAGTCAGATTCGAGCGGGAGACTACAATGAGCAGTTCTTC
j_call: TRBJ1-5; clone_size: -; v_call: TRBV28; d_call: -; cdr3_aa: CASSRDYGQPQHF; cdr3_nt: TGTGCCAGCAGTAGGGACTATGGTCAGCCCCAGCATTTT
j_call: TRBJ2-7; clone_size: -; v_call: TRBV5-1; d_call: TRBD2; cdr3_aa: CASSVSGGSYEQYF; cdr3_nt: TGCGCCAGCTCGGTCAGCGGGGGTTCCTACGAGCAGTACTTC
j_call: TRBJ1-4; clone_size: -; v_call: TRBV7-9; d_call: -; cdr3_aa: CASSPGQGRDEKLFF; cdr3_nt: TGTGCCAGCAGCCCAGGGCAGGGGCGGGATGAAAAACTGTTTTTT
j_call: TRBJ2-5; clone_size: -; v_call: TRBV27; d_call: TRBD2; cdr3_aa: CATKSRAGVTGETQYF; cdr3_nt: TGTGCCACCAAAAGCCGTGCGGGGGTGACCGGGGAGACCCAGTACTTC
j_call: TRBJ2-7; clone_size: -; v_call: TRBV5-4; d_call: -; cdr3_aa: CASSTDTYYEQYF; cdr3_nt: TGTGCCAGCAGCACAGACACGTACTACGAGCAGTACTTC
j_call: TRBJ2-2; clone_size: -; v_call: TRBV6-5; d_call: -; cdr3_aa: CASSYRGETGELFF; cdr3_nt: TGTGCCAGCAGTTACCGCGGGGAAACCGGGGAGCTGTTTTTT
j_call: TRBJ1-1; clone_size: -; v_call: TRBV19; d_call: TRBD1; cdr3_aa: CASSILDRGEAFF; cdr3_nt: TGTGCCAGTAGTATCCTTGACAGGGGTGAAGCTTTCTTT
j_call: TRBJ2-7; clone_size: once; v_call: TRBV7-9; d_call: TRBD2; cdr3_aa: CASTLTTAGIGEQYF; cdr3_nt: TGTGCCAGCACCCTAACCACAGCGGGAATAGGCGAGCAGTACTTC
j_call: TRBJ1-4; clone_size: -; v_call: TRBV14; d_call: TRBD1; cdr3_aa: CASSLAGGGKLFF; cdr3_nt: TGTGCCAGCAGCCTTGCAGGGGGCGGAAAACTGTTTTTT